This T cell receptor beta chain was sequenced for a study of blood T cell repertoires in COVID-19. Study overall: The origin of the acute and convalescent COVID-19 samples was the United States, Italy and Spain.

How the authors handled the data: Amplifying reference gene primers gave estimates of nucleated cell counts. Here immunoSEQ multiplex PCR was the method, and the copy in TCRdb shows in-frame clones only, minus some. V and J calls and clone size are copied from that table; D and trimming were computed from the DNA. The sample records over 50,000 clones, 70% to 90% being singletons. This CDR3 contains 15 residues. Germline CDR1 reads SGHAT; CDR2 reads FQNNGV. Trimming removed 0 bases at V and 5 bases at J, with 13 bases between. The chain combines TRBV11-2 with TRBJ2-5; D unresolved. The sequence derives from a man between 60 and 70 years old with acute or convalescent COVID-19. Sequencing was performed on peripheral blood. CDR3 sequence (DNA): TGTGCCAGCAGCTTAGATCCGGGTAATTCGGAGACCCAGTACTTC. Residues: CASSLDPGNSETQYF. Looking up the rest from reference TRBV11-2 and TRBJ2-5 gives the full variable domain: EAGVAQSPRYKIIEKRQSVAFWCNPISGHATLYWYQQILGQGPKLLIQFQNNGVVDDSQLPKDRFSAERLKGVDSTLKIQPAKLEDSAVYLCASSLDPGNSETQYFGPGTRLLVL.